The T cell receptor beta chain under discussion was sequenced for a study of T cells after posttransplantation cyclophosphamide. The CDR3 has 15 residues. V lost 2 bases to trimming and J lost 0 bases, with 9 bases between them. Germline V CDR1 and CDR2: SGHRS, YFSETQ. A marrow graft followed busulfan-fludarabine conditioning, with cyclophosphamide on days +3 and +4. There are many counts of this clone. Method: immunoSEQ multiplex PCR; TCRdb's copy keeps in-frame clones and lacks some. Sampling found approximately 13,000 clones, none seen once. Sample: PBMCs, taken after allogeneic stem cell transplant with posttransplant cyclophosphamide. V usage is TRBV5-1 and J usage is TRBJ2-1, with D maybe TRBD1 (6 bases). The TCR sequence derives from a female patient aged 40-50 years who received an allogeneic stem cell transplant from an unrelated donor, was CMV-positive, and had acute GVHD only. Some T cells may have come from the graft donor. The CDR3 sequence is CASSFTGSSYNEQFF. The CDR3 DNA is TGCGCCAGCAGCTTCACAGGGAGCTCCTACAATGAGCAGTTCTTC.